The 13 T cell receptor beta chains presented below share a single source sample, sequenced in a study of cytomegalovirus exposure and HLA in healthy donors. PCR amplification relied on 60 Vbeta primers (plus 13 Jbeta primers). Sequencing was performed with immunoSEQ multiplex PCR; in TCRdb, only in-frame clones are kept and a portion is missing. The repertoire holds about 130,000 clones, with more than 8% as singletons. Sequencing was carried out using PBMCs. Receptors were obtained from a man aged 40-50 years in good health and CMV-seronegative.

This clone was seen only a few times. The V call is TRBV4-3, the J call TRBJ1-2; maybe TRBD1 (5 bases). Trimming pared 0 bases from V and 9 bases from J, leaving 14 bases between. The CDR3 is 14 amino acids. Germline-derived CDR1 and CDR2 are LGHNA and YSLEER. The CDR3 DNA reads TGCGCCAGCAGCCAAGAAGTGAGGGGAGGGAGCTACACCTTC. This sequence encodes CASSQEVRGGSYTF.

The chain has TRBV5-5 and TRBJ2-7; D is ambiguous. Per germline, CDR1 SGHKS and CDR2 YYEKEE (reference sequence). The CDR3 consists of 15 residues. Trimming stripped 3 bases from V and 0 bases from J, with 13 bases between. The CDR3 loop is CASSSPIQSSYEQYF. CDR3 bases: TGTGCCAGCAGCTCCCCGATACAGAGCTCCTACGAGCAGTACTTC.

The chain carries TRBV9 and TRBJ1-5; D not resolved. V gave up 1 base and J gave up 0 bases, with 17 bases separating them. Germline V gives CDR1 SGDLS, CDR2 YYNGEE. CDR3 size: 18 residues. The CDR3 protein is CASSVFLFADNSNQPQHF. The CDR3 nucleotides read TGTGCCAGCAGCGTATTCCTCTTTGCAGATAATAGCAATCAGCCCCAGCATTTT.

V is TRBV7-9 and J is TRBJ1-6; 10 positions match TRBD1. The V gene's germline CDR1 is SEHNR and CDR2 FQNEAQ (reference sequence). This CDR3 region has 16 residues. After removal of 5 bases from V and 8 bases from J, the junction contained 9 bases not matched to a gene. CDR3 sequence: CASSQGRGTGDSPLHF. The CDR3 region has the DNA TGTGCCAGCAGCCAAGGACGAGGGACAGGGGATTCACCCCTCCACTTT.

The CDR3 here is CASSLQGAPTDTQYF. The CDR3 region has the DNA TGCGCCAGCAGCTTACAGGGGGCGCCCACAGATACGCAGTATTTT. The chain links TRBV5-1 to TRBJ2-3, with 9 bases identical to TRBD1. Germline V gene lookup returns CDR1 SGHRS and CDR2 YFSETQ. This CDR3 comprises 15 residues. Unmatched junction bases numbered 3, after V lost 2 bases and J lost 2 bases. The full variable domain, rest sourced from reference TRBV5-1 and TRBJ2-3, is KAGVTQTPRYLIKTRGQQVTLSCSPISGHRSVSWYQQTPGQGLQFLFEYFSETQRNKGNFPGRFSGRQFSNSRSEMNVSTLELGDSALYLCASSLQGAPTDTQYFGPGTRLTVL.

The chain carries TRBV28 and TRBJ1-1; TRBD1 agrees at 7 bases. This CDR3 has 14 amino acids. Germline CDR1 is MDHEN and CDR2 is SYDVKM. V trimming: 4 bases; J trimming: 3 bases; junction bases outside the gene matches: 5. This CDR3 reads CASSSGGFYTEAFF. For the CDR3, the DNA is TGTGCCAGCAGTTCAGGGGGTTTTTACACTGAAGCTTTCTTT.

This clone has more than one count but fewer than ten. The J gene is TRBJ2-5, the V gene TRBV11-2; 14 nucleotides align to TRBD2. J lost 5 bases, V lost 4 bases, and 3 bases had no gene match. The CDR3 consists of 15 residues. The germline gives CDR1 SGHAT, CDR2 FQNNGV. CDR3 bases: TGTGCCAGCAGCTCGGGACTAGCGGGGGTCGAGACCCAGTACTTC. Amino acids: CASSSGLAGVETQYF.

The chain carries TRBV9 and TRBJ1-3; no clear D gene. This CDR3 is built from 17 residues. Looked up from germline, CDR1 is SGDLS and CDR2 is YYNGEE. Trimming took 2 bases from V and 1 from J, leaving 16 bases between them. CDR3 protein: CASSVRAGQDSGNTIYF. The CDR3 DNA reads TGTGCCAGCAGCGTGAGAGCAGGTCAAGATTCTGGAAACACCATATATTTT.

The genes are TRBV14 and TRBJ1-2, with 10 bases that match TRBD1. The CDR3 is 15 residues long. Germline lookup yields CDR1 SGHDN and CDR2 FVKESK. The V segment lost 0 bases and the J segment 7 bases; nucleotides outside the gene matches: 5. The CDR3 DNA follows: TGTGCCAGCAGCCAAGATATGACAGGGGGCCTTGGCTACACCTTC. This sequence encodes CASSQDMTGGLGYTF. The whole variable domain, filled in from reference TRBV14 and TRBJ1-2, reads EAGVTQFPSHSVIEKGQTVTLRCDPISGHDNLYWYRRVMGKEIKFLLHFVKESKQDESGMPNNRFLAERTGGTYSTLKVQPAELEDSGVYFCASSQDMTGGLGYTFGSGTRLTVV.

In its sample, this clone was seen a few times. J is TRBJ2-1 and V is TRBV29-1, with D possibly matching TRBD2 (6 bases). Germline V gives CDR1 SQVTM, CDR2 ANQGSEA. V dropped 6 bases and J dropped 8 bases, with 14 bases sitting between them. The CDR3 is made up of 12 amino acids. DNA of the CDR3: TGCAGCGTCACCTCGCCGGGGGATGAGCAGTTCTTC. Amino acids: CSVTSPGDEQFF.

Only a few counts were recorded for this clone. The chain joins TRBV2 to TRBJ2-5; 7 bases map to TRBD1. The end of the DNA fits TRBJ2-7 better, so the J call may be wrong. The germline V gene encodes CDR1 SNHLY and CDR2 FYNNEI. The CDR3 totals 13 residues. The CDR3 nucleotides are TGTGCCAGCAGGCTGACAGGGTCCTACGAGCAGTACTTC. Its protein product is CASRLTGSYEQYF.

This clone has more than one count but fewer than ten. V and J are TRBV18 and TRBJ1-1, with D tentatively TRBD1 (6 bases). There are 14 residues in the CDR3. V was clipped by 6 bases and J by 0 bases, with 11 bases between them. The V gene's germline CDR1 is KGHSH and CDR2 LQKENI. CDR3: CASSHRELNTEAFF. In nucleotides, the CDR3 is TGTGCCAGCTCCCACAGGGAATTGAACACTGAAGCTTTCTTT.

V and J are TRBV27 and TRBJ1-1; TRBD1 might be the D (5 bases). The CDR3 runs to 15 residues. Trimming pared 2 bases from V and 5 bases from J, leaving 15 bases between. Germline V gene data show CDR1 as MNHEY and CDR2 as SMNVEV (reference sequence). The CDR3 here is CASSLEQGLRTEAFF. The CDR3 DNA is TGTGCCAGCAGTTTAGAGCAGGGCCTGAGGACTGAAGCTTTCTTT.